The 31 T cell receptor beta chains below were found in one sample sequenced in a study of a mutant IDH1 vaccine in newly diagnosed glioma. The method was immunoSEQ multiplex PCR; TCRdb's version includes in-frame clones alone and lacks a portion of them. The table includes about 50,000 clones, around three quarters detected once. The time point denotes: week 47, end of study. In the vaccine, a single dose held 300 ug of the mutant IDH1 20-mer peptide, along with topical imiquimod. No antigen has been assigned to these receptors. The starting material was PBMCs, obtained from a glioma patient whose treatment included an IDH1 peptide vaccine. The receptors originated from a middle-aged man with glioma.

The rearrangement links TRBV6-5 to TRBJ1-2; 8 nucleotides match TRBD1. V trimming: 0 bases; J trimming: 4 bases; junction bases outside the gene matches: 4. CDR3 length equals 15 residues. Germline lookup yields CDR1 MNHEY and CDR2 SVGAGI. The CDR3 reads CASSYSGQGPYGYTF. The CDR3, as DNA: TGTGCCAGCAGTTACTCTGGACAGGGTCCCTATGGCTACACCTTC.

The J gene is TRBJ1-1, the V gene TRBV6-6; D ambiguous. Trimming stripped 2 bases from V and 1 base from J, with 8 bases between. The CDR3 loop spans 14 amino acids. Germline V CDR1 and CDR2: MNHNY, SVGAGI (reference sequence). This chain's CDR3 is CASSYGNRNTEAFF. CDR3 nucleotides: TGTGCCAGCAGTTACGGAAACAGGAACACTGAAGCTTTCTTT.

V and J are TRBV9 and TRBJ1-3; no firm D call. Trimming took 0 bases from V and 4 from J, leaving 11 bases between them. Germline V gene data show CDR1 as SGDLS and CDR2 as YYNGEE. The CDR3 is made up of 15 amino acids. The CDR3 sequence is CASSVVGGSGNTIYF. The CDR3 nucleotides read TGTGCCAGCAGCGTAGTAGGAGGATCGGGAAACACCATATATTTT.

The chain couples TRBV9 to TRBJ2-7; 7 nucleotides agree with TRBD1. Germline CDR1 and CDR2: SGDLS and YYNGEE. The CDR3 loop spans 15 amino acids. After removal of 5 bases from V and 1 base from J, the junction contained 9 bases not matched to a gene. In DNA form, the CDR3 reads TGTGCCAGCAGTAGGGGGCGGCCGGGGTCCTACGAGCAGTACTTC. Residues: CASSRGRPGSYEQYF.

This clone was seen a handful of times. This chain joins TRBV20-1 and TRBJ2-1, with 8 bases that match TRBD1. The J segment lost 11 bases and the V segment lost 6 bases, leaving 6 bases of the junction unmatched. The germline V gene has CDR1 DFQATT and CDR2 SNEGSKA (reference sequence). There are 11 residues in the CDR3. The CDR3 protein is CSAPRTGKQFF. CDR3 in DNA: TGCAGTGCACCCCGGACAGGGAAGCAGTTCTTC.

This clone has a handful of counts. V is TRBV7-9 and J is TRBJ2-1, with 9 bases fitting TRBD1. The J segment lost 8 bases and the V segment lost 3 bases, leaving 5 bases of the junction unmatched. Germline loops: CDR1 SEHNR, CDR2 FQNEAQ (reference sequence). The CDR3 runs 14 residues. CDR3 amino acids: CASSLGTGRDEQFF. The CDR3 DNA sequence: TGTGCCAGCAGCTTGGGGACAGGGAGGGATGAGCAGTTCTTC.

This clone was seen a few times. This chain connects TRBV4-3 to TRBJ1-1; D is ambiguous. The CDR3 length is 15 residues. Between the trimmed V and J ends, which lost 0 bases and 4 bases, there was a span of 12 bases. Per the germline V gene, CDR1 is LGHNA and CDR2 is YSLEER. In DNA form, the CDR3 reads TGCGCCAGCAGCCAAGATGTGGACCCGAGCACTGAAGCTTTCTTT. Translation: CASSQDVDPSTEAFF.

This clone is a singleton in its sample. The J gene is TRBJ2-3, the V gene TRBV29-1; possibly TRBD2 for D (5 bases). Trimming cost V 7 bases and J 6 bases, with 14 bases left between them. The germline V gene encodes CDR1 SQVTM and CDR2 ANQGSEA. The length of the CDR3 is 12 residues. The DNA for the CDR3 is TGCAGCGCCGGGCCCGGGGTGGATACGCAGTATTTT. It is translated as CSAGPGVDTQYF.

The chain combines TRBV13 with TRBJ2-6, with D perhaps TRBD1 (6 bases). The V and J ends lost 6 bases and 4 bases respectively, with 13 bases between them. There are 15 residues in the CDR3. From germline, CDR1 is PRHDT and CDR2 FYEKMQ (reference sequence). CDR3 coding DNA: TGTGCCAGCAGTTACAGGGTAAGAGGGGCCAACGTCCTGACTTTC. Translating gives CASSYRVRGANVLTF.

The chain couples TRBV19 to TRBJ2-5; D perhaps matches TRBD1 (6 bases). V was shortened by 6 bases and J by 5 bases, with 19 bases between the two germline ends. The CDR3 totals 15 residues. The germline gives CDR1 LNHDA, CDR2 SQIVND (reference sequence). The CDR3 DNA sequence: TGTGCCAGTAGCAAGGCTACAGGGCGACGGGAGACCCAGTACTTC. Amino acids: CASSKATGRRETQYF. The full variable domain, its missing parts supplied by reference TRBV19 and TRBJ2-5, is DGGITQSPKYLFRKEGQNVTLSCEQNLNHDAMYWYRQDPGQGLRLIYYSQIVNDFQKGDIAEGYSVSREKKESFPLTVTSAQKNPTAFYLCASSKATGRRETQYFGPGTRLLVL.

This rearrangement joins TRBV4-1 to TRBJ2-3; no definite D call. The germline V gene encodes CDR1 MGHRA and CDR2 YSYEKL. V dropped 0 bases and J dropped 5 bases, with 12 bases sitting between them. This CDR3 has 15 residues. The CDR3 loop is CASSQDFASEDTQYF. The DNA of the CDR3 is TGCGCCAGCAGCCAAGATTTCGCCTCGGAAGATACGCAGTATTTT.

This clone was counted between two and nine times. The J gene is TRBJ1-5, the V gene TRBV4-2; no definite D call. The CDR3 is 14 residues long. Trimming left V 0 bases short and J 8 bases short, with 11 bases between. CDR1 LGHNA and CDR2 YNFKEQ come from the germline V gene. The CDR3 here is CASSQDSAGKPQHF. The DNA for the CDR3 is TGTGCCAGCAGCCAAGATAGCGCGGGGAAGCCCCAGCATTTT.

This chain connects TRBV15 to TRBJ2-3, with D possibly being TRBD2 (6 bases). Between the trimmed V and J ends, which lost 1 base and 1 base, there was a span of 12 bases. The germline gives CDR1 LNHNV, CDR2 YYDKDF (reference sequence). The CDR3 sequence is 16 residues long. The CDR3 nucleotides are TGTGCCACCAGCAGAGTATTGTCTAGCGGCACAGATACGCAGTATTTT. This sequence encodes CATSRVLSSGTDTQYF.

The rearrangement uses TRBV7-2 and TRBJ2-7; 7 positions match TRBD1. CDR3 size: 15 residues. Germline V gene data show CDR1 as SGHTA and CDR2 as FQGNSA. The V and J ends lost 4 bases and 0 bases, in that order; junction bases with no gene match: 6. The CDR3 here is CASSSGDRLSYEQYF. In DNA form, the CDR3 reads TGTGCCAGCAGCTCAGGGGACAGACTCTCCTACGAGCAGTACTTC. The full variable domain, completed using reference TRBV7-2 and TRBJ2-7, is GAGVSQSPSNKVTEKGKDVELRCDPISGHTALYWYRQSLGQGLEFLIYFQGNSAPDKSGLPSDRFSAERTGGSVSTLTIQRTQQEDSAVYLCASSSGDRLSYEQYFGPGTRLTVT.

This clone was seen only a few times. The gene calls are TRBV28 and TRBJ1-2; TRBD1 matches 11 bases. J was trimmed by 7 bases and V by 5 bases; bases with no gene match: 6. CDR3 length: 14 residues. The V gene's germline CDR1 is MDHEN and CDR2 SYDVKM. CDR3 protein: CASSRTGGAGGYTF. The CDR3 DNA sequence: TGTGCCAGCAGTCGGACAGGGGGCGCGGGTGGCTACACCTTC.

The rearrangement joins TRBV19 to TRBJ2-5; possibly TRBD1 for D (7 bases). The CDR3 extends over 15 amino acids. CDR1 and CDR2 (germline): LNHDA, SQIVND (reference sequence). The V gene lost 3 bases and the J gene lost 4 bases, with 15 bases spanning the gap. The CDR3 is CASSIQGGLGETQYF. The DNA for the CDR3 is TGTGCCAGTAGTATCCAGGGGGGCCTCGGAGAGACCCAGTACTTC.

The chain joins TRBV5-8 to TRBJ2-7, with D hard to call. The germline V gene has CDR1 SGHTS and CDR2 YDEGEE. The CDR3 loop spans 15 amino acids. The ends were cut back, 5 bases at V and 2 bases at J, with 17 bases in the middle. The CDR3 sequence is CASSSISQLTYEQYF. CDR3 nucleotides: TGTGCCAGCAGTTCCATATCACAGCTCACCTACGAGCAGTACTTC.

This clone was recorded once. This CDR3 reads CASSPPGNTEAFF. CDR3 DNA: TGTGCCAGCAGTCCCCCAGGGAACACTGAAGCTTTCTTT. The chain couples TRBV28 to TRBJ1-1; unclear D gene. Trimming took 5 bases from V and 1 from J, leaving 8 bases between them. The length of the CDR3 is 13 residues. Germline lookup yields CDR1 MDHEN and CDR2 SYDVKM.

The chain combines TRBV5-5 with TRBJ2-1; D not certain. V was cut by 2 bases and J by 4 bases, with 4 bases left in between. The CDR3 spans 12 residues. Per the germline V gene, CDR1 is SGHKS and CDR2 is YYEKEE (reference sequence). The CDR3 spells CASSFSYNEQFF. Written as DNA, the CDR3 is TGTGCCAGCAGCTTCTCTTACAATGAGCAGTTCTTC.

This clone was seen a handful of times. CDR3 nucleotide sequence: TGTGCCATCAGCGAATCCGGGGCCGGCACGGGAAACACCATATATTTT. Amino acid sequence: CAISESGAGTGNTIYF. The gene calls are TRBV10-3 and TRBJ1-3; tentative D call: TRBD1 (5 bases). V lost 6 bases to trimming and J lost 4 bases, with 19 bases between them. The CDR3 extends over 16 amino acids. Germline V CDR1 and CDR2: ENHRY, SYGVKD.

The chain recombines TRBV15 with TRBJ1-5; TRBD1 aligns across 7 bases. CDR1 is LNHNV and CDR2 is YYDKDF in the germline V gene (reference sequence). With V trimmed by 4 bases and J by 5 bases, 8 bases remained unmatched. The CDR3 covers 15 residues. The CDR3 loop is CATSTDTGVYQPQHF. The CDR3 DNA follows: TGTGCCACCAGCACTGATACAGGGGTCTATCAGCCCCAGCATTTT.

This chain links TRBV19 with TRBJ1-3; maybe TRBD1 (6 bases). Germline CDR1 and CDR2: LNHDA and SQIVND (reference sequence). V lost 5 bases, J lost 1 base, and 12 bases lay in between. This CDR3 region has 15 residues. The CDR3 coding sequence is TGTGCCAGTAGTGGTGGACAGCTATCTGGAAACACCATATATTTT. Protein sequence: CASSGGQLSGNTIYF.

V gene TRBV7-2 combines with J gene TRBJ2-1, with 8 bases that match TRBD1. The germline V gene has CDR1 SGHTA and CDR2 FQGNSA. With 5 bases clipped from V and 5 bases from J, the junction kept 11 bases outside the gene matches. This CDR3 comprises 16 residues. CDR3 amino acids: CASSPRGRGADNEQFF. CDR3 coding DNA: TGTGCCAGCAGCCCCAGGGGGCGGGGCGCAGACAATGAGCAGTTCTTC.

Here the CDR3 DNA reads TGCGCCAGCAGCCAAGACGGGAAAGGGAACACTGAAGCTTTCTTT. It is translated as CASSQDGKGNTEAFF. The genes are TRBV4-1 and TRBJ1-1; no clear D. This CDR3 has 15 amino acids. Trimming took off 0 bases at V and 1 base at J, with 9 bases between the two ends. The V gene's germline CDR1 is MGHRA and CDR2 YSYEKL.

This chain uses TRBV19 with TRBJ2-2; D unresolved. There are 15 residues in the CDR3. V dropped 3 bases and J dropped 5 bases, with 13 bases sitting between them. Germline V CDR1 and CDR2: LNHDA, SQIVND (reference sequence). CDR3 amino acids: CASSIPGSRTGELFF. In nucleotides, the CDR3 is TGTGCCAGTAGTATCCCCGGATCTAGGACCGGGGAGCTGTTTTTT.

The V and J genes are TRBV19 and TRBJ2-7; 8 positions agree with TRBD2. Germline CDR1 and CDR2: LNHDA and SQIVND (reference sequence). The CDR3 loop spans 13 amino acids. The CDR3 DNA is TGTGCTACCCGCCCAGCGGGGGTCTACGAGCAGTACTTC. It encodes CATRPAGVYEQYF.

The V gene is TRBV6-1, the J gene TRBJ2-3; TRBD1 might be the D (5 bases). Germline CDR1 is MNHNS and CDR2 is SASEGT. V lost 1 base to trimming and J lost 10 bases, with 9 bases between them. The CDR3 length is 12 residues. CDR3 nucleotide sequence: TGTGCCAGCAGTGAAGGGCAGGGTCCGCAGTATTTT. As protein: CASSEGQGPQYF.

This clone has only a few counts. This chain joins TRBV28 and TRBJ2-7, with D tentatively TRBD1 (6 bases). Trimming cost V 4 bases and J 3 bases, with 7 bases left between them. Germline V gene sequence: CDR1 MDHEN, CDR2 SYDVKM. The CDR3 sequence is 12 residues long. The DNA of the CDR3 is TGTGCCAGCAGTTCGGACAGCTACGAGCAGTACTTC. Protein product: CASSSDSYEQYF. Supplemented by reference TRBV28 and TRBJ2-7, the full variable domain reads DVKVTQSSRYLVKRTGEKVFLECVQDMDHENMFWYRQDPGLGLRLIYFSYDVKMKEKGDIPEGYSVSREKKERFSLILESASTNQTSMYLCASSSDSYEQYFGPGTRLTVT.

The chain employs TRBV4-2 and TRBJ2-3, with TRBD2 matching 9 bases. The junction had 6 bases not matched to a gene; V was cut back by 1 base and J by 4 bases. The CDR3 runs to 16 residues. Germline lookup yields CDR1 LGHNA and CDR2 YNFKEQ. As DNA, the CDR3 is TGTGCCAGCAGCCAAGGGAGCGGGGGGCCCCCAGATACGCAGTATTTT. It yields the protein CASSQGSGGPPDTQYF.

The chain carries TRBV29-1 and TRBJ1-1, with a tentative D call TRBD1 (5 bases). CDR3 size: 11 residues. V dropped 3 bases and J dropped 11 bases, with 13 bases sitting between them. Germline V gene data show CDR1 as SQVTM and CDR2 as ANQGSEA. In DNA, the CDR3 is TGCAGCGTTGAGGAGGGGCGCGGGGCTTTCTTT. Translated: CSVEEGRGAFF. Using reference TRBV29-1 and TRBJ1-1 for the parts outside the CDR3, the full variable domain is SAVISQKPSRDICQRGTSLTIQCQVDSQVTMMFWYRQQPGQSLTLIATANQGSEATYESGFVIDKFPISRPNLTFSTLTVSNMSPEDSSIYLCSVEEGRGAFFGQGTRLTVV.

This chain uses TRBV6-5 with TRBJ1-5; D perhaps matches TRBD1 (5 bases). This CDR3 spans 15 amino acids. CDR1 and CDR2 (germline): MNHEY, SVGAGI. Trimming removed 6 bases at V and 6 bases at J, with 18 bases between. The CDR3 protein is CASSSFWGSTQPQHF. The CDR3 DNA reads TGTGCCAGCAGCAGCTTTTGGGGGTCTACTCAGCCCCAGCATTTT.